This TCR beta chain comes out of a study of neurological immune-mediated disorders (dated by TCRdb to between 2018 and 2021). Regarding the study in general: The study compared peripheral blood TCR-beta repertoires of HTLV-I-associated myelopathy (HAM/TSP) patients, multiple sclerosis patients and healthy controls using UMI-based sequencing. The approximately 98 TCR-beta libraries included longitudinal samples, technical triplicates and paired sorted CD4+ and CD8+ T-cell subsets alongside PBMC samples. The cohort was made up of 68 subjects, consisting of roughly 15 HAM/TSP patients, about 34 multiple sclerosis patients and approximately 20 healthy controls.

For the unsorted PBMC libraries, 2 million PBMCs were stored in RNAlater at -80 degrees C until RNA extraction and were used to generate the libraries. Peripheral blood underwent Ficoll-Hypaque density gradient centrifugation to isolate PBMCs, which were then cryopreserved in liquid nitrogen. This clonotype has at least ten counts. Its antigen is unknown. Base qualities are missing; no much larger clone stands one base away. V loses 5 bases, J loses 2 bases, and the germline ends lie 16 bases apart. CDR1 and CDR2, per the germline V gene, are SQVTM and ANQGSEA. Taken from cysteine to phenylalanine, the CDR3 has 14 residues. Of the read, only the CDR3 DNA is kept; its 42 bases are in frame from base 1. cDNA synthesis used template-switch 5'RACE with a primer carrying a 10-nucleotide random unique molecular identifier tagging each TCR transcript. Every sequencing run covered 15-18 subjects and yielded more than 180 million TCR-beta sequences. Total RNA was extracted with the RNeasy kit. TCR-beta VDJ regions were amplified with primers for the TCR constant region and the 5'RACE anchor, using the KAPA Real-time Library Amplification kit. A first PCR added sample indexes and Illumina adaptors, and a second PCR then raised library yield. After Ampure bead purification, the roughly 650 bp TCR product was size-selected on a 2% E-gel SizeSelection system. Before pooling, library quality was checked on a Bioanalyzer, concentration was measured with Qubit, and libraries were quantified with the Kapa Library Quantification kit. An Illumina HiSeq 2500 sequenced the libraries paired-end 2 x 150 bp. To increase sequence diversity, roughly 24-32% phiX was spiked into each library pool. The source study handled its data this way. Quality-filtered reads were processed with the UMI-based MiGEC pipeline, and over 85% of raw TCR sequences were removed by the MiGEC pipeline during error correction. VDJ genes were aligned to IMGT germline references, and clonotypes were defined by unique CDR3 amino acid sequence plus V-J genes. Clonal expansion, Shannon diversity and CDR3 relatedness (CalcPairwiseDistances, ClusterSamples) were evaluated with VDJtools, and phylogenetic trees were built with CLCbio workbench. Clones with at least 8 unique UMIs were defined as expanded, with this threshold being based on coefficient-of-variation modelling across technical triplicates. TCRdb reworked the public reads: Q25 trimming with fastp, MiXCR clone assembly, productive beta chains retained. One record per CDR3 amino acid sequence lists the most common genes and DNA. V and J calls and clone size were set by TCRdb, not the authors. This sample lists about 36,000 distinct CDR3 sequences; over 9% were detected once. Roughly 7.1% of the sample comes from the top ten.

General findings and caveats noted by the study authors: Across subjects, expanded clones never shared an identical CDR3 amino acid sequence, which suggests that the TCR-beta repertoires in every group were private. The highest TCR clonal expansion was observed in HAM/TSP patients, whereas the lowest was observed in MS patients, even when compared with healthy controls.

The TCR originated in a woman aged 25 to 39 with HTLV-1-associated myelopathy (HAM/TSP). Sequencing was done on a sample of PBMCs. Here the chain combines TRBV29-1 and TRBJ2-7, with the D gene call left open. For the CDR3, the sequence is CSVRWERAPYEQYF. The DNA reads TGCAGCGTTCGTTGGGAACGGGCACCCTACGAGCAGTACTTC.